One sample yielded the 7 T cell receptor beta chains listed below, sequenced in a study of blood T cells in healthy people across ages. Primers used in a second PCR of about 7 to 11 cycles were a sample-barcoded 5' primer and a J-beta primer mix. TCRdb passed the 5' RACE reads through MiXCR, listing each CDR3 protein once. The table records about 690,000 distinct CDR3 sequences, roughly two fifths of them present only once. The sequencing input was blood. These receptors were collected from a man older than 75 in good health.

The chain employs TRBV5-6 and TRBJ2-5; the D gene is possibly TRBD1 (6 bases). This CDR3 has 11 amino acids. Trimming stripped 3 bases from V and 12 bases from J, with 12 bases between. Germline CDR1 reads SGHDT; CDR2 reads YYEEEE. CDR3 loop: CASSSGTREYF. The DNA for the CDR3 is TGTGCCAGCAGCTCGGGGACACGCGAGTACTTC.

The J gene is TRBJ2-1, the V gene TRBV9; the D is unclear. The CDR3 extends over 13 amino acids. Germline CDR1 is SGDLS and CDR2 is YYNGEE. V was cut by 2 bases and J by 3 bases, with 6 bases left in between. CDR3 sequence reads: CASSVKGYNEQFF. The CDR3 DNA reads as TGTGCCAGCAGCGTTAAGGGCTACAATGAGCAGTTCTTC.

V is TRBV9 and J is TRBJ2-7, with TRBD2 identical over 9 bases. The J call may be mistaken, given a closer DNA end match to TRBJ2-5. The germline V gene encodes CDR1 SGDLS and CDR2 YYNGEE. CDR3 length equals 16 residues. The CDR3 reads CASSPDLRGGAETQYF. CDR3 in DNA: TGTGCCAGCAGCCCGGACTTGCGGGGGGGAGCGGAGACCCAGTACTTC.

This clonotype was seen repeatedly, ten times or more. The rearrangement uses TRBV5-5 and TRBJ2-1; 10 bases are a match to TRBD1. Germline assignment: CDR1 SGHKS and CDR2 YYEKEE (reference sequence). The CDR3 is 15 amino acids. The V gene end was trimmed by 4 bases and the J gene end by 5 bases; junction bases not matched to a gene: 6. The CDR3 sequence: CASSPGQGVDNEQFF. The CDR3 region has the DNA TGTGCCAGCAGCCCCGGACAGGGGGTTGACAATGAGCAGTTCTTC. The full variable domain, its missing parts supplied by reference TRBV5-5 and TRBJ2-1, is DAGVTQSPTHLIKTRGQQVTLRCSPISGHKSVSWYQQVLGQGPQFIFQYYEKEERGRGNFPDRFSARQFPNYSSELNVNALLLGDSALYLCASSPGQGVDNEQFFGPGTRLTVL.

This clonotype occurred a few times. The chain couples TRBV5-1 to TRBJ1-2; 7 bases line up with TRBD1. The CDR3 covers 14 residues. The V gene end was trimmed by 4 bases and the J gene end by 3 bases; junction bases not matched to a gene: 6. Germline V gene data show CDR1 as SGHRS and CDR2 as YFSETQ. CDR3 in DNA: TGCGCCAGCAGCAAGGCCGGGACAGACTATGGCTACACCTTC. It specifies CASSKAGTDYGYTF. The full variable domain, with the rest looked up from reference TRBV5-1 and TRBJ1-2, is KAGVTQTPRYLIKTRGQQVTLSCSPISGHRSVSWYQQTPGQGLQFLFEYFSETQRNKGNFPGRFSGRQFSNSRSEMNVSTLELGDSALYLCASSKAGTDYGYTFGSGTRLTVV.

This clonotype was counted between two and nine times. The chain carries TRBV12-3 or TRBV12-4 and TRBJ2-5; 7 bases map to TRBD1. With 5 bases clipped from V and 5 bases from J, the junction kept 11 bases outside the gene matches. This CDR3 is built from 15 residues. The CDR3 DNA is TGTGCCAGCAGTCCCCACAAGGGGGCTGGGGAGACCCAGTACTTC. This translates into CASSPHKGAGETQYF.

Here the CDR3 DNA reads TGTGCCAGCAGTGAACTTATCGGGACTAGCTACGAGCAGTACTTC. The encoded protein is CASSELIGTSYEQYF. V gene TRBV6-1 combines with J gene TRBJ2-7, with TRBD2 matching over 8 bases. This CDR3 has 15 amino acids. Losses at the gene ends were 2 bases for V and 3 bases for J; bases not matched to a gene: 6. CDR1 and CDR2 (germline): MNHNS, SASEGT.